The 21 T cell receptor beta chains presented below share a single source sample, sequenced in a study of regulatory T cells in long-lasting Graves disease. Regarding time point: newly diagnosed GD, antithyroid drugs for less than 3 months. The authors made the TCR library using RNA they extracted from PBMCs. The TCR beta library used iRepertoire HTBI primers with Arm-PCR amplification of CDR3. From the multiplex PCR reads, TCRdb called clonotypes with MiXCR, one entry per CDR3 protein. The table lists 360,000 or so distinct CDR3 sequences, around 15% of them singletons. The data also belong to a second study, concerning T cells in Graves' hyperthyroidism and ophthalmopathy.

The sequenced sample was peripheral blood mononuclear cells (PBMCs), obtained at new diagnosis, from a patient treated with antithyroid drugs. All receptors derive from a man aged 35 to 55 with Graves disease.

This clonotype has just a few counts. J is TRBJ2-3 and V is TRBV9, with D tentatively TRBD1 (5 bases). The CDR3 length is 16 residues. V gave up 0 bases and J gave up 2 bases, with 13 bases separating them. The germline gives CDR1 SGDLS, CDR2 YYNGEE. CDR3 DNA sequence: TGTGCCAGCAGCGTAGAAGCCGGACAAATCACAGATACGCAGTATTTT. Translating it yields CASSVEAGQITDTQYF. The full variable domain, with the rest looked up from reference TRBV9 and TRBJ2-3, is DSGVTQTPKHLITATGQRVTLRCSPRSGDLSVYWYQQSLDQGLQFLIQYYNGEERAKGNILERFSAQQFPDLHSELNLSSLELGDSALYFCASSVEAGQITDTQYFGPGTRLTVL.

This clonotype was observed many times. The V and J genes are TRBV20-1 and TRBJ2-2, with 8 bases identical to TRBD2. There are 15 residues in the CDR3. Per the germline V gene, CDR1 is DFQATT and CDR2 is SNEGSKA (reference sequence). Trimming removed 3 bases from V and 5 bases from J; junction bases left unmatched: 8. The CDR3, as DNA: TGCAGTGCTAGCTTTGCGGGGGGTGTTACCGGGGAGCTGTTTTTT. This translates into CSASFAGGVTGELFF.

This clonotype has ten or more counts. The J gene is TRBJ2-2, the V gene TRBV28; 10 nucleotides align to TRBD2. The CDR3 has 16 residues. J gave up 3 bases and V 4 bases, and 5 bases lay outside the gene matches. Germline CDR1 MDHEN, CDR2 SYDVKM. CDR3 loop: CASSSIAGGHTGELFF. CDR3 in DNA: TGTGCCAGCAGTTCCATAGCGGGGGGACACACCGGGGAGCTGTTTTTT.

The chain links TRBV28 to TRBJ1-2; D call uncertain. The CDR3 is 16 residues long. V dropped 1 base and J dropped 4 bases, with 16 bases sitting between them. The germline CDR1 and CDR2 sequences are MDHEN and SYDVKM. The CDR3 spells CASSLSTRTSGYGYTF. CDR3 bases: TGTGCCAGCAGTTTATCAACCCGGACCTCTGGCTATGGCTACACCTTC.

This clonotype has a handful of counts. The V call is TRBV19, the J call TRBJ1-6; possible D gene TRBD1, 6 bases. Trimming shortened V by 3 bases and J by 6 bases, and 6 bases separated the two germline ends. CDR3 length equals 13 residues. Per germline, CDR1 LNHDA and CDR2 SQIVND (reference sequence). The CDR3 bases are TGTGCCAGTAGTATGGGGGCTAATTCACCCCTCCACTTT. This codes for CASSMGANSPLHF.

This clonotype was picked up a small number of times. V and J are TRBV13 and TRBJ2-3, with 8 nucleotides matching TRBD2. Trimming removed 5 bases from V and 1 base from J; junction bases left unmatched: 8. CDR3 length equals 16 residues. Germline V CDR1 and CDR2: PRHDT, FYEKMQ (reference sequence). CDR3 sequence: CASSPPGRGGTDTQYF. As DNA, the CDR3 is TGTGCCAGCAGCCCCCCCGGGCGGGGGGGCACAGATACGCAGTATTTT.

Worth noting for this clonotype: A read error likely explains this, since a far larger clone differs by one base. The chain couples TRBV12-3 or TRBV12-4 to TRBJ2-7; TRBD1 is a possible D gene (5 bases). The CDR3 length is 13 residues. V lost 8 bases and J lost 5, with 16 bases in between. This CDR3 is CASSRAGMDEQYF. The CDR3 bases are TGTGCCAGCTCTAGGGCAGGGATGGACGAGCAGTACTTC.

This clonotype has more than one count but fewer than ten. This chain links TRBV28 with TRBJ2-5; TRBD2 matches at 9 bases. The CDR3 spans 15 residues. V lost 6 bases and J lost 7; bases outside the gene matches: 12. Per germline, CDR1 MDHEN and CDR2 SYDVKM. The CDR3 DNA reads as TGTGCCAGCAGGCTTGAGAGCGGGGGGCGGGGGACCCAGTACTTC. Protein product: CASRLESGGRGTQYF.

CDR3 sequence: CASSSQTGYVQPQHF. For the CDR3, the DNA is TGTGCCAGCAGCTCGCAGACAGGGTATGTCCAGCCCCAGCATTTT. The rearrangement links TRBV11-2 to TRBJ1-5; 7 nucleotides agree with TRBD1. Germline CDR1 and CDR2: SGHAT and FQNNGV. V dropped 4 bases and J dropped 7; count of bases not matched to a gene: 10. This CDR3 contains 15 residues.

This clonotype was seen at least ten times. The chain carries TRBV7-6 and TRBJ2-1, with a tentative D call TRBD2 (5 bases). The CDR3 spans 15 residues. The germline V and J ends were trimmed by 1 base and 2 bases, with 9 bases remaining between them. In germline, CDR1 is SGHVS, CDR2 FNYEAQ. The CDR3 spells CASSLETGTYNEQFF. CDR3 DNA: TGTGCCAGCAGCTTAGAAACGGGAACCTACAATGAGCAGTTCTTC. Combining the CDR3 with reference TRBV7-6 and TRBJ2-1 gives the whole variable domain GAGVSQSPRYKVTKRGQDVALRCDPISGHVSLYWYRQALGQGPEFLTYFNYEAQQDKSGLPNDRFSAERPEGSISTLTIQRTEQRDSAMYRCASSLETGTYNEQFFGPGTRLTVL.

V is TRBV30 and J is TRBJ2-5; TRBD2 matches at 8 bases. This CDR3 has 13 amino acids. Per germline, CDR1 GTSNPN and CDR2 SVGIG (reference sequence). Losses at the gene ends were 5 bases for V and 4 bases for J; bases not matched to a gene: 6. The CDR3 DNA reads as TGTGCCTGGTCGGGACTAGGGGGAGAGACCCAGTACTTC. This translates into CAWSGLGGETQYF.

This clonotype occurred many times. The rearrangement uses TRBV20-1 and TRBJ2-6, with 13 bases aligning to TRBD2. Germline V gene sequence: CDR1 DFQATT, CDR2 SNEGSKA (reference sequence). This CDR3 contains 18 residues. Trimming took 5 bases from V and 2 from J; bases not matched to a gene: 9. The CDR3 DNA reads as TGCAGTGCTGAACCGGGACTAGCGGGGTACGCTGGGGCCAACGTCCTGACTTTC. Its translation is CSAEPGLAGYAGANVLTF.

At least ten counts were recorded for this clonotype. The CDR3 bases are TGTGCCAGCAGTTCCCAACGAATTTACAGTTACGGGGCAGGATCACCCCTCCACTTT. This gives the protein CASSSQRIYSYGAGSPLHF. This rearrangement joins TRBV27 to TRBJ1-6; perhaps TRBD1 as D (5 bases). The V end lost 4 bases, the J end lost 10 bases, and 29 bases lay between the germline ends. The germline V gene encodes CDR1 MNHEY and CDR2 SMNVEV (reference sequence). This CDR3 is 19 amino acids long.

This clonotype appeared many times. V and J are TRBV18 and TRBJ2-1; D is uncertain. The CDR3 contains 13 residues. Per germline, CDR1 KGHSH and CDR2 LQKENI. V was shortened by 6 bases and J by 4 bases, with 10 bases between the two germline ends. The CDR3 DNA sequence: TGTGCCAGCTCTCCCCAGGAGTACAATGAGCAGTTCTTC. Protein sequence: CASSPQEYNEQFF.

The rearrangement joins TRBV12-3 or TRBV12-4 to TRBJ1-5; possibly TRBD1 for D (6 bases). Trimming removed 7 bases from V and 2 bases from J, with 21 bases in between. The CDR3 spans 17 residues. In DNA form, the CDR3 reads TGTGCCAGCAAACAGGGACCTATTTTTTCGGGCAATCAGCCCCAGCATTTT. This codes for CASKQGPIFSGNQPQHF.

This clonotype was seen repeatedly, ten times or more. The chain carries TRBV7-3 and TRBJ2-3, with 10 nucleotides matching TRBD2. V was clipped by 5 bases and J by 2 bases; unmatched bases: 4. Germline V gives CDR1 SGHTA, CDR2 FQGTGA. The CDR3 is made up of 15 amino acids. The DNA for the CDR3 is TGTGCCAGCAGCCTGACTAGCGGGTACACAGATACGCAGTATTTT. Residues: CASSLTSGYTDTQYF.

In this sample, this clonotype turned up many times. The chain joins TRBV12-3 or TRBV12-4 to TRBJ1-2; 8 nucleotides line up with TRBD1. The CDR3 sequence is 13 residues long. With 5 bases clipped from V and 4 bases from J, the junction kept 3 bases outside the gene matches. CDR3 nucleotides: TGTGCCAGCAGTCGGGACAGGAGCTATGGCTACACCTTC. Its translation: CASSRDRSYGYTF.

This clonotype was counted at least ten times. The chain joins TRBV5-5 to TRBJ2-3, with 11 nucleotides matching TRBD1. With 0 bases clipped from V and 6 bases from J, the junction kept 3 bases outside the gene matches. This CDR3 has 15 amino acids. CDR1 SGHKS and CDR2 YYEKEE come from the germline V gene (reference sequence). The CDR3 loop reads CASSLVGTGGDTQYF. Written as DNA, the CDR3 is TGTGCCAGCAGCTTGGTAGGGACAGGGGGTGATACGCAGTATTTT. Variable domain in full (rest from reference TRBV5-5 and TRBJ2-3): DAGVTQSPTHLIKTRGQQVTLRCSPISGHKSVSWYQQVLGQGPQFIFQYYEKEERGRGNFPDRFSARQFPNYSSELNVNALLLGDSALYLCASSLVGTGGDTQYFGPGTRLTVL.

This clonotype showed up many times. The chain combines TRBV5-1 with TRBJ2-1; no clear D gene. The germline V gene has CDR1 SGHRS and CDR2 YFSETQ. The CDR3 is 13 amino acids. V was clipped by 5 bases and J by 8 bases, with 14 bases between them. The CDR3 loop reads CASRHFPSDEQFF. CDR3 bases: TGCGCCAGCAGGCACTTCCCCAGCGATGAGCAGTTCTTC.

This clonotype appeared many times. The J gene is TRBJ1-5, the V gene TRBV12-3 or TRBV12-4; 10 bases align to TRBD1. V dropped 6 bases and J dropped 6; count of bases not matched to a gene: 2. The CDR3 totals 13 residues. The CDR3 DNA is TGTGCCAGCAGGGGACAGGGGATTCAGCCCCAGCATTTT. Translation: CASRGQGIQPQHF.

This clonotype was picked up many times. The genes are TRBV4-1 and TRBJ1-6; no clear D gene. The V gene's germline CDR1 is MGHRA and CDR2 YSYEKL. This CDR3 region has 12 residues. V dropped 1 base and J dropped 10 bases, with 5 bases sitting between them. CDR3 region: CASSQGPSPLHF. For the CDR3, the DNA is TGCGCCAGCAGCCAAGGGCCGTCACCCCTCCACTTT.